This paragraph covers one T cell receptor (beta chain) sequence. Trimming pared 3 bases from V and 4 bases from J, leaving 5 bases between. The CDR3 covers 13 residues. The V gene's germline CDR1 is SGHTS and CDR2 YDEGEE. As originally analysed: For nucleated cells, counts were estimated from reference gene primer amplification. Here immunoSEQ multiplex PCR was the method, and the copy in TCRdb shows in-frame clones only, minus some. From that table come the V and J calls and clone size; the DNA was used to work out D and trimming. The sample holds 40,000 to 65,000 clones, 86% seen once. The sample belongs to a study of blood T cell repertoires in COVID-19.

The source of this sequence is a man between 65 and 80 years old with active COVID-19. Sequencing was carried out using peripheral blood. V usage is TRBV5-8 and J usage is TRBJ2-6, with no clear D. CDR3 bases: TGTGCCAGCAGCTGGCGGGGGGCCAACGTCCTGACTTTC. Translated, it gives CASSWRGANVLTF.